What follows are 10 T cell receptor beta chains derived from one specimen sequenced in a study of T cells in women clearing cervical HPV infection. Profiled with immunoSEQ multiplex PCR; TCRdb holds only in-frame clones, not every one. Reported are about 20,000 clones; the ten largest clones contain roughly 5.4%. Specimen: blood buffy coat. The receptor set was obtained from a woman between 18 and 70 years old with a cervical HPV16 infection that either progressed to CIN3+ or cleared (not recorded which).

CDR3: CASSDSSGGSDTQYF. The sequenced CDR3 bases are TGTGCCAGCAGTGACTCTAGCGGGGGGTCAGATACG. This chain uses TRBV6-4 with TRBJ2-3; TRBD2 matches at 10 bases. The read finishes 3 residues shy of the CDR3 end, and the germline J gene is used to complete it. Looked up from germline, CDR1 is MRHNA and CDR2 is SNTAGT. V was clipped by 0 bases and J by 4 bases; unmatched bases: 1. This CDR3 has 15 amino acids.

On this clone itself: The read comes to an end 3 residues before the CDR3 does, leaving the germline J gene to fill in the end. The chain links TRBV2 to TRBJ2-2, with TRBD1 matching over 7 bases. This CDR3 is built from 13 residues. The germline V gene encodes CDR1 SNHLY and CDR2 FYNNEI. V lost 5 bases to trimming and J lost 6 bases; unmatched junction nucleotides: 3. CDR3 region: CASSYRGAGELFF. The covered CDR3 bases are TGTGCCAGCAGTTACAGGGGTGCCGGGGAG.

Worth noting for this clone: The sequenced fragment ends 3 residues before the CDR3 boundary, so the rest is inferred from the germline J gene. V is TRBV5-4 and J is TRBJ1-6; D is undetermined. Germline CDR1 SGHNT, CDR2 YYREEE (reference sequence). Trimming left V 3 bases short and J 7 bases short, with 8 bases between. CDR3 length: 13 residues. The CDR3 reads CASSSTGNSPLHF. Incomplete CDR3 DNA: TGTGCCAGCAGCTCCACGGGGAATTCACCC.

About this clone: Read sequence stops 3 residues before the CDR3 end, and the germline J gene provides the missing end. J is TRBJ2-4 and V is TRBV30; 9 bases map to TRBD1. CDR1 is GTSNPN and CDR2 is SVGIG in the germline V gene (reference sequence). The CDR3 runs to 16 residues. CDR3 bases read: TGTGCCTGGAGCCGGGACAGGGTCGTTATGCTCGATGGT. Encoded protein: CAWSRDRVVMLDG. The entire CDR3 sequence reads CAWSRDRVVMLDGQYF.

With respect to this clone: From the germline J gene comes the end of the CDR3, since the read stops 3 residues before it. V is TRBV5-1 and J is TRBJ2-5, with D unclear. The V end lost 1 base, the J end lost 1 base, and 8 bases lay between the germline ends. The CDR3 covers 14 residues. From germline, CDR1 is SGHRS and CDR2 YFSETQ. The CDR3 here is CASSLSQSQETQYF. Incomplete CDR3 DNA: TGCGCCAGCAGCTTGTCTCAGAGCCAAGAGACC.

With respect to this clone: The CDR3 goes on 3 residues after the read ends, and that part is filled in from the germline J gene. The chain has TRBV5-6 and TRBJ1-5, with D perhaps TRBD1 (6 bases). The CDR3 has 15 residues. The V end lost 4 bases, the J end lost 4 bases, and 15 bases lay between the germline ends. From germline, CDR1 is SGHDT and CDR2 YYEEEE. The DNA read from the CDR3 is TGTGCCAGCAGCCCCGGACAGAACCCAAATCAGCCC. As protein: CASSPGQNPNQP. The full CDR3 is CASSPGQNPNQPQHF.

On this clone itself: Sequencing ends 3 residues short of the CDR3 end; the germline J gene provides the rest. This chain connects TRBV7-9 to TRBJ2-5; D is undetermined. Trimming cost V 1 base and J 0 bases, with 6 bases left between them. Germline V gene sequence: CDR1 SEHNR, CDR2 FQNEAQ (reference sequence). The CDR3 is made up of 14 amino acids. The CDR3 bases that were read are TGTGCCAGCAGCTTAGGGGCTAACCAAGAGACC. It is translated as CASSLGANQET. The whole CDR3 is CASSLGANQETQYF.

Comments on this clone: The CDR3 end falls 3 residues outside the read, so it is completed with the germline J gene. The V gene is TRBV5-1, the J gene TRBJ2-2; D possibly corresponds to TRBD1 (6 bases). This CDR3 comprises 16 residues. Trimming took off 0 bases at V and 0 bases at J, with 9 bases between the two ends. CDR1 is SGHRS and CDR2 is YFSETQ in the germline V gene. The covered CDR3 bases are TGCGCCAGCAGCTTGGCCGAGGGGGCGAACACCGGGGAG. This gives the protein CASSLAEGANTGE. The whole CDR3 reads CASSLAEGANTGELFF. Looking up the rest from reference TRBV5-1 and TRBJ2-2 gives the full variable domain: KAGVTQTPRYLIKTRGQQVTLSCSPISGHRSVSWYQQTPGQGLQFLFEYFSETQRNKGNFPGRFSGRQFSNSRSEMNVSTLELGDSALYLCASSLAEGANTGELFFGEGSRLTVL.

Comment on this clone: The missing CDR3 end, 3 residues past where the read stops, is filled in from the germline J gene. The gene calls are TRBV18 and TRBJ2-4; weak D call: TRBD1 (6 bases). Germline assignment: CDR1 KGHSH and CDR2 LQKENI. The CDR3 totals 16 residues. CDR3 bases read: TGTGCCAGCTCACCGGACCGGACAGCCCGAGTGTATGGT. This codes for CASSPDRTARVYG. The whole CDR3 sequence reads CASSPDRTARVYGQYF.

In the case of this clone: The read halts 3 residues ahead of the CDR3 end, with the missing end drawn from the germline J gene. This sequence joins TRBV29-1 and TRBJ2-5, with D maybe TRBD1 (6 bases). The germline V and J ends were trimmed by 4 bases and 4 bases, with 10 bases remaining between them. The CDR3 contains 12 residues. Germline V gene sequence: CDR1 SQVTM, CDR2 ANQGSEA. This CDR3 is CSVGDIGETQYF. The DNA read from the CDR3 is TGCAGCGTTGGGGACATTGGAGAGACC. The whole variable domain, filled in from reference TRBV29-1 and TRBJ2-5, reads SAVISQKPSRDICQRGTSLTIQCQVDSQVTMMFWYRQQPGQSLTLIATANQGSEATYESGFVIDKFPISRPNLTFSTLTVSNMSPEDSSIYLCSVGDIGETQYFGPGTRLLVL.